One and the same sample provided the 25 T cell receptor beta chains below, sequenced in a study of immune heterogeneity within non-small cell lung tumors (dated 2018 in TCRdb). The sequencing machine was a HiSeq X Ten. The TCR beta CDR3 region was amplified with a multiplex PCR system whose first round of approximately 11 cycles used 32 V-gene forward primers and 13 J-gene reverse primers. Using fastp at Q25 and MiXCR, TCRdb reprocessed the public reads and kept productive beta chains. Every CDR3 protein is listed once, alongside the most common genes and DNA of its rows. The sample contains about 2,800 distinct CDR3 sequences, around 15% of them found a single time. The ten most abundant clones make up roughly a fifth of the sample. Genomic DNA extracted from bulk tumor tissue served as TCR template, with 600 to 700 ng gDNA amplified per sample. During surgery, multiple biopsies were taken from each primary tumor, with sampling sites spaced as far apart as possible within the tumor mass. The study cohort was described as untreated, and the patients were newly diagnosed NSCLC cases having curative surgery.

Input material: lung tumor tissue. Source of these receptors: a female donor with non-small cell lung cancer.

In the case of this clonotype: At one end, the junction sequence differs from germline, possibly due to a read error. V gene TRBV7-9 combines with J gene TRBJ1-3, with TRBD1 as a possible D gene (6 bases). The germline V gene encodes CDR1 SEHNR and CDR2 FQNEAQ (reference sequence). The CDR3 loop spans 18 amino acids. The CDR3 region has the DNA TGTGCCATCAGCCCAATCCCAGGGGAGGCGATCTCTGGAAACACCACATATTTT. Translation: CAISPIPGEAISGNTTYF. The variable domain in full, completed from reference TRBV7-9 and TRBJ1-3, reads DTGVSQNPRHKITKRGQNVTFRCDPISEHNRLYWYRQTLGQGPEFLTYFQNEAQLEKSRLLSDRFSAERPKGSFSTLEIQRTEQGDSAMYLCAISPIPGEAISGNTTYFGEGSWLTVV.

This chain uses TRBV24-1 with TRBJ2-2, with 9 bases that match TRBD1. Trimming cost V 4 bases and J 5 bases; bases outside gene matches: 7. CDR1 and CDR2 from the germline V gene are KGHDR and SFDVKD. The CDR3 is made up of 16 amino acids. The CDR3: CATSDPGTGNTGELFF. CDR3 coding DNA: TGTGCCACCAGTGACCCCGGGACAGGGAATACCGGGGAGCTGTTTTTT.

Turning to this clonotype: This may arise from a read error, as a much more abundant clone is one base away. The chain uses TRBV9 and TRBJ2-7, with 9 bases aligning to TRBD2. The CDR3 loop spans 14 amino acids. Per germline, CDR1 SGDLS and CDR2 YYNGEE. This chain's CDR3 is CASTVAGVYYEQYF. The CDR3 DNA sequence: TGTGCCAGCACCGTAGCGGGAGTATACTACGAGCAGTACTTC.

This clonotype is labeled medium-sized. The genes are TRBV6-1 and TRBJ2-1; 11 nucleotides line up with TRBD2. The CDR3 is 15 amino acids. Germline assignment: CDR1 MNHNS and CDR2 SASEGT. V shed 6 bases, J shed 5 bases, and the junction held 6 bases outside the gene matches. CDR3 DNA sequence: TGTGCCAGCAGCTTTACTAGCGGGGGACACAATGAGCAGTTCTTC. Amino acid sequence: CASSFTSGGHNEQFF.

This clonotype is classed as medium-sized (0.01 to 0.1%). The chain is built from TRBV20-1 and TRBJ1-2; 9 bases agree with TRBD1. Germline V gene sequence: CDR1 DFQATT, CDR2 SNEGSKA (reference sequence). This CDR3 is 14 amino acids long. V gave up 6 bases and J gave up 4 bases; unmatched junction bases: 9. CDR3 coding DNA: TGCAGTGCCACGGAAACACAGGGGGCCTATGGCTACACCTTC. This encodes CSATETQGAYGYTF.

V and J are TRBV9 and TRBJ2-5; 7 nucleotides match TRBD1. V was clipped by 1 base and J by 4 bases; unmatched bases: 7. The CDR3 sequence is 15 residues long. Germline V gives CDR1 SGDLS, CDR2 YYNGEE. Here the CDR3 reads CASSVPKGGGETQYF. The CDR3 DNA reads as TGTGCCAGCAGCGTACCAAAAGGGGGCGGAGAGACCCAGTACTTC.

Regarding this clonotype: This may stem from a read error, because a much larger clone lies one nucleotide away. The V and J genes are TRBV5-6 and TRBJ2-3, with D perhaps matching TRBD2 (6 bases). Trimming shortened V by 4 bases and J by 6 bases, and 24 bases separated the two germline ends. The CDR3 sequence is 17 residues long. The germline V gene encodes CDR1 SGHDT and CDR2 YYEEEE. This CDR3 is CASSTRRLSSVRDTQYF. The CDR3 nucleotides read TGTGCCAGCAGCACGAGGCGACTATCTAGCGTGAGGGATACGCAGTATTTT.

The chain is built from TRBV6-9 and TRBJ2-7, with a tentative D call TRBD1 (6 bases). Trimming shortened V by 4 bases and J by 4 bases, and 17 bases separated the two germline ends. From germline, CDR1 is MNHGY and CDR2 SVAAGI. The CDR3 runs 15 residues. Here the CDR3 DNA reads TGTGCCAGCAGTTCGGCTACAGGGTTGGGGTACGAGCAGTACTTC. It yields the protein CASSSATGLGYEQYF.

The chain is built from TRBV19 and TRBJ2-5; D not resolved. The germline CDR1 and CDR2 sequences are LNHDA and SQIVND (reference sequence). V was shortened by 0 bases and J by 5 bases, with 7 bases between the two germline ends. The CDR3 spans 13 residues. CDR3 sequence reads: CASSIDRTETQYF. CDR3 bases: TGTGCCAGTAGTATAGATAGGACGGAGACCCAGTACTTC.

In its sample, this clonotype ranks as medium-sized (0.01 to 0.1%). The rearrangement joins TRBV28 to TRBJ1-3; the D is unclear. V dropped 3 bases and J dropped 0 bases, with 12 bases sitting between them. The CDR3 runs 16 residues. The germline CDR1 and CDR2 sequences are MDHEN and SYDVKM. CDR3 region: CASSFMGALSGNTIYF. The CDR3 nucleotides are TGTGCCAGCAGTTTTATGGGCGCCCTCTCTGGAAACACCATATATTTT.

In its sample, this clonotype was seen once. CDR3 amino acids: CASSRSGTGNQPQHF. CDR3 DNA sequence: TGTGCCAGCAGTCGATCCGGGACAGGCAATCAGCCCCAGCATTTT. The rearrangement uses TRBV12-3 or TRBV12-4 and TRBJ1-5; 7 bases fit TRBD1. The CDR3 is made up of 15 amino acids. The ends lost 5 bases at V and 2 bases at J; junction bases unmatched: 6.

In this sample, this clonotype turned up a few times. The chain is built from TRBV7-9 and TRBJ2-7; no clear D gene. The V gene's germline CDR1 is SEHNR and CDR2 FQNEAQ (reference sequence). With 3 bases removed from V and 4 bases from J, the gap between germline ends came to 13 bases. The CDR3 sequence is 14 residues long. This CDR3 reads CASSLARAWYEQYF. CDR3 in DNA: TGTGCCAGCAGCTTGGCGAGAGCTTGGTACGAGCAGTACTTC.

Relative to its sample, this clonotype is medium-sized. The V and J genes are TRBV9 and TRBJ2-3, with TRBD2 identical over 9 bases. V lost 4 bases and J lost 6; bases outside the gene matches: 9. CDR3 length equals 15 residues. Germline CDR1 and CDR2: SGDLS and YYNGEE. DNA of the CDR3: TGTGCCAGCAGCCTTAGCGGGAGAGGGAGGGATACGCAGTATTTT. Its translation: CASSLSGRGRDTQYF.

The table lists this clonotype with many counts. The rearrangement links TRBV4-2 to TRBJ2-2; D gene ambiguous. This CDR3 is 12 amino acids long. The germline gives CDR1 LGHNA, CDR2 YNFKEQ. Trimming removed 1 base at V and 5 bases at J, with 2 bases between. The CDR3 DNA reads as TGTGCCAGCAGCCAAGGGACCGGGGAGCTGTTTTTT. It is translated as CASSQGTGELFF.

By share of the sample, this clonotype is medium-sized. The chain has TRBV7-9 and TRBJ2-1; 7 bases agree with TRBD2. Germline lookup yields CDR1 SEHNR and CDR2 FQNEAQ (reference sequence). Trimming cost V 5 bases and J 0 bases; bases outside gene matches: 10. The CDR3 runs 17 residues. DNA of the CDR3: TGTGCCAGCAGCGTCCGATTTGGCGGGAGCTCCTACAATGAGCAGTTCTTC. It specifies CASSVRFGGSSYNEQFF.

About this clonotype itself: Its ends do not fully match the called genes, so a read error is possible. CDR3 sequence (DNA): TGTGCCAGCAGCTTTGGGAATATAACCTACGAGCAGTGCTTC. Translating it yields CASSFGNITYEQCF. V and J are TRBV5-6 and TRBJ2-7; D is uncertain. This CDR3 comprises 14 residues. Germline V lookup: CDR1 SGHDT, CDR2 YYEEEE.

This clonotype was seen repeatedly, ten times or more. The J gene is TRBJ1-1, the V gene TRBV5-6, with D possibly TRBD1 on 5 matching bases. CDR3 length equals 14 residues. Between the trimmed V and J ends, which lost 0 bases and 1 base, there was a span of 7 bases. Germline V gene lookup returns CDR1 SGHDT and CDR2 YYEEEE. The CDR3 region is CASSLVTGNTEAFF. CDR3 coding DNA: TGTGCCAGCAGCTTGGTCACAGGGAACACTGAAGCTTTCTTT.

This clonotype is judged large (0.1 to 1%). The J gene is TRBJ2-1, the V gene TRBV30; D not resolved. Germline CDR1 is GTSNPN and CDR2 is SVGIG (reference sequence). The CDR3 is 12 amino acids. V dropped 0 bases and J dropped 14 bases, with 14 bases sitting between them. CDR3 protein: CAWSVQVGQEFF. CDR3 sequence (DNA): TGTGCCTGGAGTGTACAAGTCGGGCAGGAGTTCTTC.

This clonotype is labeled as medium-sized. CDR3 nucleotides: TGTGCCAGCACCACTAGGGTATTGGCAGTGGGATCGAACACTGAAGCTTTCTTT. Translation gives CASTTRVLAVGSNTEAFF. The chain carries TRBV28 and TRBJ1-1; no clear D gene. Trimming pared 7 bases from V and 1 base from J, leaving 25 bases between. The CDR3 runs to 18 residues. Germline loops: CDR1 MDHEN, CDR2 SYDVKM.

By share of the sample, this clonotype is medium-sized (0.01 to 0.1%). The chain recombines TRBV11-3 with TRBJ2-7, with 10 bases matching TRBD2. The CDR3 is made up of 15 amino acids. Germline V CDR1 and CDR2: SGHNT, YENEEA. The V and J ends lost 4 bases and 2 bases, in that order; junction bases with no gene match: 5. CDR3 in amino acids: CASSYASGGAYEQYF. The DNA of the CDR3 is TGTGCCAGCAGCTACGCTAGCGGGGGTGCCTACGAGCAGTACTTC.

In its sample, this clonotype ranks as medium-sized (0.01 to 0.1%). This chain joins TRBV30 and TRBJ1-5, with a possible D match to TRBD1 (6 bases). Germline-derived CDR1 and CDR2 are GTSNPN and SVGIG (reference sequence). CDR3 length equals 15 residues. Trimming took off 4 bases at V and 3 bases at J, with 16 bases between the two ends. The CDR3 sequence: CAWTPWGGFNQPQHF. In DNA, the CDR3 is TGTGCCTGGACCCCCTGGGGGGGCTTCAATCAGCCCCAGCATTTT.

This clonotype appeared a few times. The chain combines TRBV7-6 with TRBJ2-2; 11 positions match TRBD2. Germline trimming cut 3 bases from V and 7 bases from J; bases unmatched to any gene: 19. The CDR3 extends over 20 amino acids. Per the germline V gene, CDR1 is SGHVS and CDR2 is FNYEAQ. The chain's CDR3 is CASSFLGFTSGRVLGGELFF. CDR3 bases: TGTGCCAGCAGCTTCCTGGGCTTCACTAGCGGGAGAGTTCTGGGCGGGGAGCTGTTTTTT.

This clonotype showed up many times. This may arise from a read error, as a much more abundant clone is one base away. V and J are TRBV19 and TRBJ1-2, with no clear D. The CDR3 loop spans 12 amino acids. CDR1 and CDR2 from the germline V gene are LNHDA and SQIVND (reference sequence). In DNA form, the CDR3 reads TGTGCCAGTAGTAGGTTGGGCTATGGCTACGCCTTC. This gives the protein CASSRLGYGYAF.

Comment on this clonotype: A much larger clonotype is one base distant, so this may be a read error. This chain joins TRBV7-2 and TRBJ1-2; D is undetermined. The CDR3 sequence is 14 residues long. Germline loops: CDR1 SGHTA, CDR2 FQGNSA. This CDR3 is CASTLRWGNYGCTF. CDR3 sequence (DNA): TGTGCCAGCACCTTAAGGTGGGGAAACTATGGCTGCACCTTC. Supplemented by reference TRBV7-2 and TRBJ1-2, the full variable domain reads GAGVSQSPSNKVTEKGKDVELRCDPISGHTALYWYRQSLGQGLEFLIYFQGNSAPDKSGLPSDRFSAERTGGSVSTLTIQRTQQEDSAVYLCASTLRWGNYGCTFGSGTRLTVV.

This clonotype appeared a few times. Without the conserved terminal phenylalanine or tryptophan, this CDR3 likely stems from a read error. V usage is TRBV5-4 and J usage is TRBJ2-5, with TRBD1 as a possible D gene (6 bases). CDR1 SGHNT and CDR2 YYREEE come from the germline V gene (reference sequence). V was trimmed by 2 bases and J by 2 bases, leaving 10 bases between them. The CDR3 covers 14 residues. CDR3 in amino acids: CASSFGGTQETQYL. The CDR3 nucleotides read TGTGCCAGCAGCTTTGGTGGGACACAAGAGACCCAGTACCTC.